The 16 T cell receptor beta chains below were found in one sample sequenced in a study of blood T cell repertoires in COVID-19. Sequencing was performed with immunoSEQ multiplex PCR; in TCRdb, only in-frame clones are kept and a portion is missing. This sample has roughly 120,000 clones, with 88% found just once. The specimen sequenced was peripheral blood. Every receptor here comes from a woman between 45 and 65 years old with active or convalescent COVID-19.

The CDR3 is CAWSGQGVSSYNEQFF. The CDR3 nucleotides read TGTGCCTGGAGTGGACAGGGCGTAAGCTCCTACAATGAGCAGTTCTTC. The chain joins TRBV30 to TRBJ2-1; TRBD1 aligns across 7 bases. Looked up from germline, CDR1 is GTSNPN and CDR2 is SVGIG (reference sequence). V was clipped by 1 base and J by 0 bases; unmatched bases: 6. CDR3 size: 16 residues.

The chain carries TRBV30 and TRBJ1-1; D is undetermined. Germline V gene data show CDR1 as GTSNPN and CDR2 as SVGIG (reference sequence). The CDR3 extends over 13 amino acids. V lost 4 bases and J 4 bases, leaving 13 bases between the germline ends. In DNA form, the CDR3 reads TGTGCCTGGAACTTTGACACCTTCACTGAAGCTTTCTTT. Residues: CAWNFDTFTEAFF.

The chain uses TRBV7-2 and TRBJ2-2; 13 bases fit TRBD2. This CDR3 region has 14 residues. Germline trimming cut 11 bases from V and 8 bases from J; bases unmatched to any gene: 8. Germline V gives CDR1 SGHTA, CDR2 FQGNSA. The CDR3 sequence: CASPGLAGWGELFF. CDR3 DNA sequence: TGTGCCTCTCCGGGACTAGCGGGATGGGGGGAGCTGTTTTTT.

This chain joins TRBV30 and TRBJ2-7; 8 bases agree with TRBD2. The CDR3 runs 16 residues. J lost 3 bases, V lost 3 bases, and 13 bases had no gene match. The V gene's germline CDR1 is GTSNPN and CDR2 SVGIG (reference sequence). The CDR3 DNA reads TGTGCCTGGAGCCACTATAGGAGCGGGAGACACTACGAGCAGTACTTC. It specifies CAWSHYRSGRHYEQYF.

This chain links TRBV7-2 with TRBJ1-5; D not certain. Germline-derived CDR1 and CDR2 are SGHTA and FQGNSA. There are 13 residues in the CDR3. V was clipped by 7 bases and J by 4 bases, with 11 bases between them. The CDR3: CASTVWENQPQHF. In nucleotides, the CDR3 is TGTGCCAGCACCGTTTGGGAGAATCAGCCCCAGCATTTT.

This clone was counted only a few times. The rearrangement uses TRBV9 and TRBJ1-3, with TRBD1 matching over 11 bases. This CDR3 region has 17 residues. The V and J ends lost 4 bases and 10 bases, in that order; junction bases with no gene match: 16. The germline gives CDR1 SGDLS, CDR2 YYNGEE. The CDR3 nucleotides read TGTGCCAGCAGCTATAATGTAATGGACAGGGGGCGTGGGACCATATATTTT. It translates to CASSYNVMDRGRGTIYF.

The chain employs TRBV10-3 and TRBJ1-5; no clear D gene. From germline, CDR1 is ENHRY and CDR2 SYGVKD. The CDR3 is 14 amino acids. V shed 0 bases and J shed 4 bases, with 7 bases lying between them. The CDR3 DNA follows: TGTGCCATCAGTGAGTCCACCAGTAATCAGCCCCAGCATTTT. It translates to CAISESTSNQPQHF.

The gene calls are TRBV19 and TRBJ2-5; possibly TRBD2 for D (5 bases). Germline CDR1 LNHDA, CDR2 SQIVND (reference sequence). Trimming took 5 bases from V and 5 from J, leaving 15 bases between them. The CDR3 runs 14 residues. The CDR3 protein is CASSVRAGPETQYF. For the CDR3, the DNA is TGTGCCAGTAGTGTCCGGGCGGGCCCCGAGACCCAGTACTTC.

The chain joins TRBV24-1 to TRBJ1-2, with a weak D call TRBD1 (5 bases). The germline V gene has CDR1 KGHDR and CDR2 SFDVKD. V dropped 2 bases and J dropped 7 bases, with 7 bases sitting between them. This CDR3 spans 12 amino acids. CDR3: CATSDSGSGYTF. The CDR3 nucleotides are TGTGCCACCAGTGATTCAGGGTCTGGCTACACCTTC.

The V gene is TRBV28, the J gene TRBJ1-1; D is undetermined. Germline V CDR1 and CDR2: MDHEN, SYDVKM. This CDR3 region has 12 residues. V lost 3 bases, J lost 5 bases, and 7 bases lay in between. The CDR3: CASSFSKTEAFF. The DNA for the CDR3 is TGTGCCAGCAGTTTTAGTAAGACTGAAGCTTTCTTT.

This clone was seen once. The chain couples TRBV7-8 to TRBJ1-5; D unclear. Per germline, CDR1 SGHVS and CDR2 FQNEAQ. This CDR3 is built from 16 residues. Trimming removed 5 bases at V and 0 bases at J, with 14 bases between. In DNA, the CDR3 is TGTGCCAGCAGCCTCCGGGTAGCGGGTAGCAATCAGCCCCAGCATTTT. This gives the protein CASSLRVAGSNQPQHF.

The V and J genes are TRBV12-3 or TRBV12-4 and TRBJ2-7, with D possibly being TRBD2 (6 bases). This CDR3 is built from 13 residues. The V end was cut by 6 bases, the J end by 3 bases, with 12 bases between. The CDR3 loop is CASRAPGVYEQYF. Written as DNA, the CDR3 is TGTGCCAGCAGAGCACCGGGAGTCTACGAGCAGTACTTC.

The rearrangement joins TRBV5-4 to TRBJ2-3, with D possibly TRBD2 on 7 matching bases. V shed 4 bases and J shed 2 bases, with 14 bases lying between them. The CDR3 extends over 15 amino acids. Germline V gene data show CDR1 as SGHNT and CDR2 as YYREEE (reference sequence). DNA for the CDR3: TGTGCCAGCAGCCAAGACGGGGGGCACACAGATACGCAGTATTTT. The encoded protein is CASSQDGGHTDTQYF. Drawing the rest from reference TRBV5-4 and TRBJ2-3, the complete variable domain is ETGVTQSPTHLIKTRGQQVTLRCSSQSGHNTVSWYQQALGQGPQFIFQYYREEENGRGNFPPRFSGLQFPNYSSELNVNALELDDSALYLCASSQDGGHTDTQYFGPGTRLTVL.

This clone was observed a handful of times. V is TRBV5-5 and J is TRBJ1-6; D may be TRBD1 (6 bases). Per the germline V gene, CDR1 is SGHKS and CDR2 is YYEKEE (reference sequence). Trimming stripped 0 bases from V and 8 bases from J, with 15 bases between. There are 16 residues in the CDR3. This CDR3 reads CASSLAGQRADSPLHF. DNA of the CDR3: TGTGCCAGCAGCTTGGCCGGACAGAGAGCGGATTCACCCCTCCACTTT.

This chain connects TRBV28 to TRBJ2-7; 12 bases line up with TRBD2. The germline V gene encodes CDR1 MDHEN and CDR2 SYDVKM. The length of the CDR3 is 19 residues. Trimming cost V 7 bases and J 2 bases; bases outside gene matches: 18. CDR3 DNA sequence: TGTGCCAGCACCATAGGGGCTAGCGGGAGGGCCGAGCTCGCCTACGAGCAGTACTTC. Its translation: CASTIGASGRAELAYEQYF.

The V and J genes are TRBV27 and TRBJ2-2; 8 nucleotides match TRBD1. This CDR3 has 17 residues. CDR1 and CDR2 (germline): MNHEY, SMNVEV (reference sequence). Losses at the gene ends were 3 bases for V and 4 bases for J; bases not matched to a gene: 10. The CDR3 nucleotides read TGTGCCAGCAGTTTTGTCGCAGGGGGCAAGGGCACCGGGGAGCTGTTTTTT. Protein product: CASSFVAGGKGTGELFF.